This entry is about one T cell receptor (beta chain). Assay: immunoSEQ multiplex PCR; the TCRdb copy retains only in-frame clones and omits some. The sample yields 300,000 or so clones, roughly 88% seen once. This specimen belongs to a study of blood T cell repertoires in COVID-19. Study information: T cells, B-cell-depleted T cells, or PBMCs supplied cDNA or gDNA.

Germline V CDR1 and CDR2: LNHDA, SQIVND (reference sequence). V was cut by 3 bases and J by 5 bases, with 7 bases left in between. The CDR3 extends over 12 amino acids. The J gene is TRBJ1-1, the V gene TRBV19; D is unresolved. Input material: peripheral blood. This TCR was recovered from a young woman who had recovered from COVID-19. CDR3 region: CASSMRKTEAFF. The CDR3 region has the DNA TGTGCCAGTAGTATGCGGAAAACTGAAGCTTTCTTT.